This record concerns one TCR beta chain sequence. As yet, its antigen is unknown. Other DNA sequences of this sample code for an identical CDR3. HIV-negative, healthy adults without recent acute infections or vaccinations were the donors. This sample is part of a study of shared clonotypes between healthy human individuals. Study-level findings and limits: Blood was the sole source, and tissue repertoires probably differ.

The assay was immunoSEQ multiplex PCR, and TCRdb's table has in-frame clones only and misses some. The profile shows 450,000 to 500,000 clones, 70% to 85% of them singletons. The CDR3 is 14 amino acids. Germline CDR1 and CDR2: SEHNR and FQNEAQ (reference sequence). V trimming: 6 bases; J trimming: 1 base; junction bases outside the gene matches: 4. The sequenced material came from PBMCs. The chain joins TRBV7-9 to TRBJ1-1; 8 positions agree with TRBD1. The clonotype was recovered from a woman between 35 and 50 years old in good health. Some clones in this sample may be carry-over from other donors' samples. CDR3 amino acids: CASSLQGGNTEAFF. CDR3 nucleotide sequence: TGTGCCAGCAGTCTACAGGGGGGGAACACTGAAGCTTTCTTT.